This T cell receptor beta chain comes out of a study of blood T cell repertoires in COVID-19. Study details: Samples taken during acute and convalescent COVID-19 were collected in the United States, Italy and Spain.

Method: immunoSEQ multiplex PCR; TCRdb's copy keeps in-frame clones and lacks some. The data hold approximately 500,000 clones, with approximately 91% observed a single time. Per germline, CDR1 MNHEY and CDR2 SVGAGI. The germline V and J ends were trimmed by 0 bases and 6 bases, with 6 bases remaining between them. This CDR3 has 13 residues. Only a few counts were recorded for this clone. The same CDR3 can be traced to other DNA sequences in this sample. This receptor was taken from a woman aged 50 to 60 with COVID-19, enrolled during active disease. The chain couples TRBV6-5 to TRBJ1-5; D gene uncertain. Sequencing input: peripheral blood. The chain's CDR3 is CASSYSRGQPQHF. In DNA form, the CDR3 reads TGTGCCAGCAGTTACTCGAGAGGTCAGCCCCAGCATTTT.